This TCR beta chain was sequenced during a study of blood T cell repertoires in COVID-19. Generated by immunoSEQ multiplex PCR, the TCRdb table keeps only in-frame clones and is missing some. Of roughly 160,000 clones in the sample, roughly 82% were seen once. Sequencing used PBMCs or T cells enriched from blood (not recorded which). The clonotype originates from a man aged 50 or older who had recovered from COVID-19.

In DNA, the CDR3 is TGTGCCAGCAGCCTCAAAACAGTAACTAACTATGGCTACACCTTC. It encodes CASSLKTVTNYGYTF. The chain links TRBV28 to TRBJ1-2; no reliable D call. Germline assignment: CDR1 MDHEN and CDR2 SYDVKM. CDR3 length: 15 residues. V was pared by 6 bases and J by 0 bases, with 14 bases between.